The clone carrying this T cell receptor (beta chain) was detected once. Its antigen is still unknown. These data belong to a study of siplizumab effects on memory and regulatory T cells. Findings and caveats of the study: The apparent diversity of naive T cells exceeded that of memory cells, and naive T cells seemed to make a major contribution to the alloresponse.

In germline, CDR1 is LGHNA, CDR2 YSLEER. The CDR3 contains 19 residues. The trim removed 0 bases at V and 3 bases at J, leaving 10 bases unmatched. The data were produced by immunoSEQ multiplex PCR, yet TCRdb's version contains in-frame clones alone and is incomplete. Of 65,000 to 85,000 clones in the sample, 85% to 95% were seen once. The chain has TRBV4-3 and TRBJ2-1, with 11 bases matching TRBD1. Sequenced: CD8+ T cells sorted from blood. The TCR originated in a human donor in good health. Here the CDR3 reads CASSQDVISGQGVYNEQFF. CDR3 bases: TGCGCCAGCAGCCAAGATGTTATTTCGGGACAGGGGGTCTACAATGAGCAGTTCTTC.